Listed below are T cell receptor beta chains from one sample, sequenced in a study of identical twins. TCRdb called the 5' RACE reads again in MiXCR, with one record for every CDR3 protein. The sample shows 650,000 to 800,000 distinct CDR3 sequences, less than 10% of them seen only once. The data were also submitted as part of a second study, on yellow fever vaccine responses in identical twins.

Sequenced material: PBMCs. The source of these receptors is a woman younger than 35 in good health. Each CDR3 is given with its conserved first and last residue. D genes are given only for firm matches. Expanded clones are given a class, and other clones once, few, many or no size at all.

TRBJ2-2 TRBD1 TRBV7-9 few TGTGCCAGCAGCTTAGGACAGGGGTTAACCGGGGAGCTGTTTTTT CASSLGQGLTGELFF
TRBJ2-3 TRBD1 TRBV28 - TGTGCCAGCGGGACAGGACCGCCGACAGATACGCAGTATTTT CASGTGPPTDTQYF
TRBJ2-3 TRBD1 TRBV7-2 few TGTGCCAGCAGGCCAGGGGGAGATACGCAGTATTTT CASRPGGDTQYF
TRBJ1-2 - TRBV5-1 few TGCGCCAGCAGCTCCAGCTGGGGGCTTGACTATGGCTACACCTTC CASSSSWGLDYGYTF
TRBJ2-2 - TRBV9 many TGTGCCAGCAGCGTCCCACAGGGTGGGACCGGGGAGCTGTTTTTT CASSVPQGGTGELFF
TRBJ1-2 - TRBV4-2 many TGTGCCAGCAGCCAGCCTGGGGTTCAAGGCTATGGCTACACCTTC CASSQPGVQGYGYTF
TRBJ1-1 TRBD1 TRBV12-3/TRBV12-4 - TGTGCCAGCGACCGACAGGGAAATCCTGAAGCTTTCTTT CASDRQGNPEAFF
TRBJ2-7 TRBD2 TRBV6-5 many TGTGCCAGCAGTTACTCGGGCAGCCTAGCGGGATTTCGGAGGGAGCAGTACTTC CASSYSGSLAGFRREQYF
TRBJ1-1 TRBD1 TRBV6-2/TRBV6-3 - TGTGCCATCAGAGCAGGGGGGAAAGTCGGGACTGAAGCTTTCTTT CAIRAGGKVGTEAFF
TRBJ2-2 - TRBV11-2 - TGTGCCAGCAGCTTAGATCGCGGCCCGTATGAGCTGTTTTTT CASSLDRGPYELFF
TRBJ2-3 - TRBV6-2/TRBV6-3 few TGTGCCAGCAACTCGGGACTCCCCGTGGATACGCAGTATTTT CASNSGLPVDTQYF
TRBJ2-7 - TRBV7-2 - TGTGCCAGCAGCTTAGTGGAAGTTACCTACGAGCAGTACTTC CASSLVEVTYEQYF
TRBJ2-6 - TRBV12-3/TRBV12-4 - TGTGCCAGCAGTTTTTATTTGATCCAGGGAAGCGTCCTGACTTTC CASSFYLIQGSVLTF
TRBJ2-5 TRBD2 TRBV20-1 many TGCAGTGCTAGAGATCCCTCTCCGGGGGGGGGAGAGACCCAGTACTTC CSARDPSPGGGETQYF
TRBJ2-6 TRBD1 TRBV5-8 - TGTGCCAGCAGCACGGGACAGGGGTCTGGGGCCAACGTCCTGACTTTC CASSTGQGSGANVLTF
TRBJ2-3 TRBD1 TRBV9 - TGTGCCAGCAGCGTAGCTCAGGGGGCGGTCACAGATACGCAGTATTTT CASSVAQGAVTDTQYF
TRBJ2-1 TRBD2 TRBV9 few TGTGCCAGCAGCGTACTCCGGGGGGGTAATGAGCAGTTCTTC CASSVLRGGNEQFF
TRBJ2-1 - TRBV6-2/TRBV6-3 - TGTGCCAGCAGGGCACCCGGGGTGCACAATGAGCAGTTCTTC CASRAPGVHNEQFF
TRBJ2-7 TRBD1 TRBV28 - TGTGCCAGCAGAGTACAGGGGGCTGGGTACGAGCAGTACTTC CASRVQGAGYEQYF
TRBJ2-3 - TRBV5-1 many TGCGCCAGCAGCCCGGCGGGGGATACGCAGTATTTT CASSPAGDTQYF
TRBJ2-7 TRBD2 TRBV7-2 many TGTGCCAGCAGCTTAGGGACTAGTACCCACGAGCAGTACTTC CASSLGTSTHEQYF
TRBJ2-7 - TRBV7-9 many TGTGCCAGCAGCCACGCTGAAGGTACCTACGAGCAGTACTTC CASSHAEGTYEQYF
TRBJ2-1 TRBD1 TRBV24-1 few TGTGCCACCAGTGATGCCCACAGGGGGCTAGGTGAGCAGTTCTTC CATSDAHRGLGEQFF
TRBJ1-1 - TRBV11-2 few TGTGCCAGCAGCATGTCTAGGAACACTGAAGCTTTCTTT CASSMSRNTEAFF
TRBJ2-2 TRBD1 TRBV20-1 few TGCAGTGCGAGGGGGCGGCTGAACACCGGGGAGCTGTTTTTT CSARGRLNTGELFF
TRBJ2-5 TRBD2 TRBV7-2 many TGTGCCAGCAGCTTATTGGGACTAAAAAAAAACCAAGAGACCCAGTACTTC CASSLLGLKKNQETQYF
TRBJ1-6 - TRBV28 few TGTGCCAGCATTGCCCAACGGCGATATAATTCACCCCTCCACTTT CASIAQRRYNSPLHF
TRBJ2-3 - TRBV30 - TGTGCCTGGAGTGTCAGCGCCGCAGATACGCAGTATTTT CAWSVSAADTQYF
TRBJ2-5 - TRBV5-1 - TGCGCCAGCCAGTCGGGCGGGGCACAAGAGACCCAGTACTTC CASQSGGAQETQYF
TRBJ1-4 - TRBV3-1 few TGTGCCAGCAGCCAAGGAATCCTAACTAATGAAAAACTGTTTTTT CASSQGILTNEKLFF
TRBJ2-5 TRBD1 TRBV12-3/TRBV12-4 many TGTGCCAGCAGTTTGCGGACAGGTCCCGACCCTAGAGAGACCCAGTACTTC CASSLRTGPDPRETQYF
TRBJ2-3 TRBD2 TRBV6-2/TRBV6-3 - TGTGCCAGCAGACAACCGGGACTAGGTAGTGGAGATACGCAGTATTTT CASRQPGLGSGDTQYF
TRBJ2-2 - TRBV28 few TGTGCCAGCGGTGCGGCTAACCGGGAGCTGTTTTTT CASGAANRELFF
TRBJ2-1 TRBD1 TRBV27 - TGTGCCAGCAGTTTAATATCGCGCCGACAGGGCTACAATGAGCAGTTCTTC CASSLISRRQGYNEQFF
TRBJ2-5 TRBD2 TRBV7-9 - TGTGCCAGCATCCGTAGCGGGAGGGGTCAAGAGACCCAGTACTTC CASIRSGRGQETQYF
TRBJ2-5 - TRBV20-1 many TGCAGTGCTAGAGATTCGAGGGGTATAGAGACCCAGTACTTC CSARDSRGIETQYF
TRBJ2-2 - TRBV5-1 - TGCGCCAGCAGCTCAGTGACAGGAGCGAACACCGGGGAGCTGTTTTTT CASSSVTGANTGELFF
TRBJ2-1 - TRBV4-3 - TGCGCCAGCAGCCAAGGCCGAGCCCCTAATAATGAGCAGTTCTTC CASSQGRAPNNEQFF
TRBJ2-1 TRBD1 TRBV5-1 few TGCGCCAGCAGCTCAGGGGGCCAGTACAATGAGCAGTTCTTC CASSSGGQYNEQFF
TRBJ2-2 TRBD2 TRBV4-3 few TGCGCCAGCAGCCAAGATGAGAGCGGGAGAGGGTCCGGGGAGCTGTTTTTT CASSQDESGRGSGELFF
TRBJ2-1 TRBD2 TRBV27 many TGTGCCAGCAGTTTAAGGCTAGCGGGGGGGTTGAATGAGCAGTTCTTC CASSLRLAGGLNEQFF
TRBJ2-3 TRBD1 TRBV19 few TGTGCCAGTGAACCCGGAGTTCGACAGGGGGCCGGAGATACGCAGTATTTT CASEPGVRQGAGDTQYF
TRBJ2-7 - TRBV6-1 few TGTGCCAGCAGTCCTGGACAGTTCACCTACGAGCAGTACTTC CASSPGQFTYEQYF
TRBJ2-5 - TRBV3-1 - TGTGCCAGCAGCCCCCGAGACAGCCTCTCGCAAGAGACCCAGTACTTC CASSPRDSLSQETQYF
TRBJ2-5 TRBD1 TRBV11-2 few TGTGCCAGCAGCTTAGAAGTGACAGGGGTGCGGCAAGAGACCCAGTACTTC CASSLEVTGVRQETQYF
TRBJ2-7 TRBD1 TRBV5-1 few TGCGCCAGCAGCTTCCACCGGGACAGTGCCCTCCTCGGGTCCTACGAGCAGTACTTC CASSFHRDSALLGSYEQYF
TRBJ2-7 - TRBV20-1 few TGCAGTGCTAGTGCTCGCCACTCCTACGAGCAGTACTTC CSASARHSYEQYF
TRBJ1-5 - TRBV28 - TGTGCCAGCAGTTCCCCCGGTAGCAATCAGCCCCAGCATTTT CASSSPGSNQPQHF
TRBJ2-1 - TRBV11-2 - TGTGCCAGCAGCTCCGAAACCTACAATGAGCAGTTCTTC CASSSETYNEQFF
TRBJ1-1 - TRBV4-2 - TGTGCCAGCAGCCAAGAAGTAACAGGACTGAACACTGAAGCTTTCTTT CASSQEVTGLNTEAFF
TRBJ2-3 TRBD2 TRBV9 - TGTGCCAGCAGCGTACAAAGCGGGAGGGCAGATACGCAGTATTTT CASSVQSGRADTQYF
TRBJ2-5 - TRBV11-2 few TGTGCCAGCAGCTTGGGGATTGTAATGGGCCACGGATTCCAAGAGACCCAGTACTTC CASSLGIVMGHGFQETQYF
TRBJ2-5 TRBD1 TRBV3-1 few TGTGCCAGCAGCCATCCAACAGGGGGCGCGTTTTGGACCCAGTACTTC CASSHPTGGAFWTQYF
TRBJ2-2 TRBD2 TRBV12-3/TRBV12-4 few TGTGCCAGCACCAGAGCGGGGGCCCCCGGGGAGCTGTTTTTT CASTRAGAPGELFF
TRBJ1-3 TRBD1 TRBV7-8 - TGTGCCAGCAGCTCATACCGGGACAGCTCTGGAAACACCATATATTTT CASSSYRDSSGNTIYF
TRBJ2-1 - TRBV20-1 - TGCAGTGCTAGTAGTAACTCTCGGGACATCAATGAGCAGTTCTTC CSASSNSRDINEQFF
TRBJ2-7 TRBD1 TRBV25-1 - TGTGCCAGCAGTGACCCCGGGACAGGGGGCTACGAGCAGTACTTC CASSDPGTGGYEQYF
TRBJ2-1 - TRBV27 few TGTGCCAGCAGTTTATGGTCCCACGGAGATGAGCAGTTCTTC CASSLWSHGDEQFF
TRBJ2-1 - TRBV11-2 - TGTGCCAGCAGCTTGGGCGGGAAGGGTGAGCAGTTCTTC CASSLGGKGEQFF
TRBJ2-1 TRBD1 TRBV5-1 few TGCGCCAGCAGCGGGACAGGGAACGAGCAGTTCTTC CASSGTGNEQFF